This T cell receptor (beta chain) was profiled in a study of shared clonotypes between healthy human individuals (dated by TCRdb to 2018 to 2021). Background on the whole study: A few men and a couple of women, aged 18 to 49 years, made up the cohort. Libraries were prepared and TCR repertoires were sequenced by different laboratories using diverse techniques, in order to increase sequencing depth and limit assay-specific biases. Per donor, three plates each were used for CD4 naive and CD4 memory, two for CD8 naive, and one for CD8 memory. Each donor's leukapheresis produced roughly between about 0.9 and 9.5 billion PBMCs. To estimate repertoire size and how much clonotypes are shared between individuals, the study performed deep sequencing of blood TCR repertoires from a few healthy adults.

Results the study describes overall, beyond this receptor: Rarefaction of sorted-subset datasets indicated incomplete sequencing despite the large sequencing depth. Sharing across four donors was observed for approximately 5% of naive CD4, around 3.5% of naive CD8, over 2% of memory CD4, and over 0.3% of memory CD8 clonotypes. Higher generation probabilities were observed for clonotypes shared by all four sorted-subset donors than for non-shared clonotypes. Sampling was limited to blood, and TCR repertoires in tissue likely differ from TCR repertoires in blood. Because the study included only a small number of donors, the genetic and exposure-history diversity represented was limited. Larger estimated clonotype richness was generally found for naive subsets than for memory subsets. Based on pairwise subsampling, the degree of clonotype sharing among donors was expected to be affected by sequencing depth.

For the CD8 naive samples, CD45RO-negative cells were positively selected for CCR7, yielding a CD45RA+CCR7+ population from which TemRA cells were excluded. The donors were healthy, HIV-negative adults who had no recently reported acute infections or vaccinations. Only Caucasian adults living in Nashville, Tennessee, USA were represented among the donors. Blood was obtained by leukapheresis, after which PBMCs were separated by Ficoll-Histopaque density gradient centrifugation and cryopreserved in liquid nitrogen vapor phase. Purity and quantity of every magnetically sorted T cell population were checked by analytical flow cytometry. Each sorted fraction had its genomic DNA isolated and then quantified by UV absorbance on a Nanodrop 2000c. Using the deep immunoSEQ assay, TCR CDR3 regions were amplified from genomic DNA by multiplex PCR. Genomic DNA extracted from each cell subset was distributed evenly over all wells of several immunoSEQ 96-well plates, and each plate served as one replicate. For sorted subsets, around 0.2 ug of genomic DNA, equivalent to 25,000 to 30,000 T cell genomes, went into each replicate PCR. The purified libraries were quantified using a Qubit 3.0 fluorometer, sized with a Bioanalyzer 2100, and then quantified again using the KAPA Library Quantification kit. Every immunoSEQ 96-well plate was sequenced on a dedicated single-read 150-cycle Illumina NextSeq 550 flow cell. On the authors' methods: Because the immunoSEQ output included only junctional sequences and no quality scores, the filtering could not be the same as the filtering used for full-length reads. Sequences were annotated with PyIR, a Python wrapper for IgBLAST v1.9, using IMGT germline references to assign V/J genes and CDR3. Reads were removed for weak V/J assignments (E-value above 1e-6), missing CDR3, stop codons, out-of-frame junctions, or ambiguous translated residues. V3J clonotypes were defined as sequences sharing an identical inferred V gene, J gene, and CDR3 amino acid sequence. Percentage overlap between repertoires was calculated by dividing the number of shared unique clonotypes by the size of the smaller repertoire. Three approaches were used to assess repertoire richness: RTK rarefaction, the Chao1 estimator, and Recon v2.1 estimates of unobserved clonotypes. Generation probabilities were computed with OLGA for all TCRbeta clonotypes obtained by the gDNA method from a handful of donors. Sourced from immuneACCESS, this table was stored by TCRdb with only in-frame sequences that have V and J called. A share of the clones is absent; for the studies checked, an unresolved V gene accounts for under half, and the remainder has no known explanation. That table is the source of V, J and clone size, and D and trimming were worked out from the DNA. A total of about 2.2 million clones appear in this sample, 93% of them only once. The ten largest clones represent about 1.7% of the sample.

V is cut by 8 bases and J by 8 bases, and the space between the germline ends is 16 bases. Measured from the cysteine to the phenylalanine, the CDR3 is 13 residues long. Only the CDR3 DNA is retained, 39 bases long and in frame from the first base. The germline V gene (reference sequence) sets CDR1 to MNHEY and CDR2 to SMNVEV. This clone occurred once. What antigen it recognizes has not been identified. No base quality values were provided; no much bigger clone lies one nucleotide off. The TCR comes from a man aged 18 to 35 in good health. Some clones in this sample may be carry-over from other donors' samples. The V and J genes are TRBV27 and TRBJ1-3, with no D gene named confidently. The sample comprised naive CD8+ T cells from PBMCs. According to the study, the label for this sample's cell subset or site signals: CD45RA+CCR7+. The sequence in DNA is TGTGCCAGCGGGTTGGATCCGCGCTACACCATATATTTT. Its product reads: CASGLDPRYTIYF.